This is a list of T cell receptor beta chains from one sample in a study of T cell changes during pregnancy in multiple sclerosis. Sequenced by immunoSEQ multiplex PCR; TCRdb stores in-frame clones only, minus some. The sample comprises about 74,000 clones, roughly 92% of which are singletons, and roughly 3.7% rests with the top ten. Sequenced here: peripheral blood, sampled after pregnancy. These receptors were obtained from a female donor in good health, enrolled as a control in a pregnancy study. Both conserved end residues are part of each CDR3. The D gene is left open where the match is weak. Size values are once, few and many counts, or a class for expanded clones, and some rows have none.

>15|TRBD2|TRBV9|-|TRBJ2-1
TGTGCCAGCAGCGTAGGGACTAGTCCCCTTTTACAGCAGTTCTTC
CASSVGTSPLLQQFF
>17|-|TRBV28|-|TRBJ2-3
TGTGCCAGCAGTTTTAGTGGCCGGGGTCCACACACAGATACGCAGTATTTT
CASSFSGRGPHTDTQYF
>14|-|TRBV6-1|-|TRBJ2-1
TGTGCCAGCAGTGCACCGGAGAGACGAAATGAGCAGTTCTTC
CASSAPERRNEQFF
>16|TRBD1|TRBV28|-|TRBJ1-2
TGTGCCAGCAGTTCCAGCTTTACCCAAACAGGGGGTGGCTACACCTTC
CASSSSFTQTGGGYTF
>19|-|TRBV11-2|-|TRBJ2-6
TGTGCCAGCAGCTTAGATGGGAACAGGGATCTACCTGGGGCCAACGTCCTGACTTTC
CASSLDGNRDLPGANVLTF
>13|-|TRBV5-5|-|TRBJ2-3
TGTGCCAGCAGCTTGGCAGGGGCAGATACGCAGTATTTT
CASSLAGADTQYF
>14|-|TRBV28|few|TRBJ1-6
TGTGCCAGCAGCCCGGGGAAAATACGATCACCCCTCCACTTT
CASSPGKIRSPLHF
>16|TRBD2|TRBV2|-|TRBJ2-7
TGTGCCAGCAGCGGGGGGGCCTCAGTCCTTTCCTACGAGCAGTACTTC
CASSGGASVLSYEQYF
>14|-|TRBV27|-|TRBJ1-1
TGTGCCAGCAGGCGGGTCTCTGTCTACACTGAAGCTTTCTTT
CASRRVSVYTEAFF
>12|TRBD1|TRBV6-1|-|TRBJ2-5
TGTGCCCCGGACAGGGACGAAGAGACCCAGTACTTC
CAPDRDEETQYF
>14|TRBD1|TRBV6-5|-|TRBJ1-5
TGTGCCAGCAGGTTGGGACAGCTTAATCAGCCCCAGCATTTT
CASRLGQLNQPQHF
>14|-|TRBV4-1|-|TRBJ2-3
TGCGCCAGCAGCCAACTACCTAGCACAGATACGCAGTATTTT
CASSQLPSTDTQYF
>13|-|TRBV28|few|TRBJ1-1
TGTGCCAGCAGTTTATCCCCGGACAGTGAAGCTTTCTTT
CASSLSPDSEAFF
>14|-|TRBV6-5|-|TRBJ2-1
TGTGCCAGCAGTTACTCGAGTGGGAGCGATGAGCAGTTCTTC
CASSYSSGSDEQFF
>14|-|TRBV7-8|-|TRBJ1-1
TGTGCCAGCAGCGAGGGGGAGTTGGGCACTGAAGCTTTCTTT
CASSEGELGTEAFF
>14|-|TRBV30|-|TRBJ1-6
TGTGCCTGGAGTGTCCGAACGGAGAGATCACCCCTCCACTTT
CAWSVRTERSPLHF
>16|-|TRBV5-1|-|TRBJ1-4
TGCGCCAGCAGCCCCGGGAATATTGCAACTAATGAAAAACTGTTTTTT
CASSPGNIATNEKLFF
>14|TRBD1|TRBV11-2|-|TRBJ1-1
TGTGCCAGCAGCCATACACAGGGGTTTGGAGGAGCTTTCTTT
CASSHTQGFGGAFF
>17|-|TRBV28|-|TRBJ1-5
TGTGCCAGCAGTTTACCTATACCCCAGGGGCTAGGTCAGCCCCAGCATTTT
CASSLPIPQGLGQPQHF
>17|-|TRBV7-9|-|TRBJ1-6
TGTGCCAGCAGCTTATTGGGCAGCCGCTCCTATAATTCACCCCTCCACTTT
CASSLLGSRSYNSPLHF
>15|TRBD1|TRBV19|-|TRBJ2-7
TGTGCCAGTAGTATCGGGACAGGGAGCTCCTACGAGCAGTACTTC
CASSIGTGSSYEQYF
>14|TRBD2|TRBV27|-|TRBJ2-7
TGTGCCAGCAGGCTAGGTAGCGGGAGGGACGAGCAGTACTTC
CASRLGSGRDEQYF
>14|TRBD1|TRBV7-9|-|TRBJ2-7
TGTGCCAGCAGCCCGGGGACAGGTGACTACGAGCAGTACTTC
CASSPGTGDYEQYF